These 29 T cell receptor beta chains originate from one sample sequenced in a study of shared clonotypes between healthy human individuals. Produced via immunoSEQ multiplex PCR; TCRdb's table is partial and in-frame only. The sample consists of about 1 million clones, roughly 70% of them appearing once. The sequencing sample was made of memory CD4+ T cells sorted from blood. Subset here: CD45RA-negative fraction. Receptors were obtained from a young man in good health.

This rearrangement joins TRBV28 to TRBJ1-1; tentative D call: TRBD1 (5 bases). The germline V and J ends were trimmed by 5 bases and 1 base, with 11 bases remaining between them. This CDR3 spans 14 amino acids. The germline V gene has CDR1 MDHEN and CDR2 SYDVKM. This CDR3 reads CASSGTLRNTEAFF. As DNA, the CDR3 is TGTGCCAGCAGTGGGACCCTTCGGAACACTGAAGCTTTCTTT.

This sequence joins TRBV6-1 and TRBJ2-4; 10 bases are shared with TRBD2. Germline CDR1 reads MNHNS; CDR2 reads SASEGT. Trimming at V came to 0 bases and at J to 0 bases, leaving 8 bases not matched to a gene. The CDR3 contains 19 residues. CDR3 DNA: TGTGCCAGCAGTGAAGCCGCCAGCGGGGGGGCCGGAGCCAAAAACATTCAGTACTTC. Residues: CASSEAASGGAGAKNIQYF.

The V call is TRBV11-3, the J call TRBJ2-5, with D perhaps matching TRBD2 (5 bases). V was pared by 1 base and J by 3 bases, with 9 bases between. The germline V gene has CDR1 SGHNT and CDR2 YENEEA. The CDR3 contains 14 residues. CDR3 amino acids: CASSLGWGEETQYF. The CDR3 nucleotides are TGTGCCAGCAGCTTAGGTTGGGGAGAAGAGACCCAGTACTTC.

As to this clone: The sample carries other DNA sequences with the same CDR3. The V and J genes are TRBV30 and TRBJ2-7, with 13 bases that match TRBD2. Losses at the gene ends were 3 bases for V and 2 bases for J; bases not matched to a gene: 1. This CDR3 spans 14 amino acids. The germline V gene encodes CDR1 GTSNPN and CDR2 SVGIG (reference sequence). The CDR3 DNA sequence: TGTGCCTGGAGCACTAGCGGGGGGGCCTACGAGCAGTACTTC. Translating gives CAWSTSGGAYEQYF. The variable domain in full, with the rest retrieved from reference TRBV30 and TRBJ2-7, is SQTIHQWPATLVQPVGSPLSLECTVEGTSNPNLYWYRQAAGRGLQLLFYSVGIGQISSEVPQNLSASRPQDRQFILSSKKLLLSDSGFYLCAWSTSGGAYEQYFGPGTRLTVT.

The DNA for the CDR3 is TGTGCCTGGAGTTTAAGACTAGCAGCCGAGCAGTACTTC. It yields the protein CAWSLRLAAEQYF. This rearrangement joins TRBV30 to TRBJ2-7; 7 bases line up with TRBD2. Trimming at V came to 2 bases and at J to 6 bases, leaving 7 bases not matched to a gene. Per the germline V gene, CDR1 is GTSNPN and CDR2 is SVGIG (reference sequence). The CDR3 length is 13 residues.

The V and J genes are TRBV6-1 and TRBJ1-2; D remains unclear. V lost 2 bases and J lost 6, with 7 bases in between. CDR3 length: 12 residues. Germline V gene lookup returns CDR1 MNHNS and CDR2 SASEGT. CDR3: CASSELWDGYTF. The CDR3 nucleotides read TGTGCCAGCAGTGAACTGTGGGATGGCTACACCTTC.

The rearrangement links TRBV2 to TRBJ2-3, with D perhaps matching TRBD2 (5 bases). Germline CDR1 reads SNHLY; CDR2 reads FYNNEI. V was cut by 4 bases and J by 0 bases, with 8 bases left in between. This CDR3 contains 14 residues. CDR3 in amino acids: CASSGTSSTDTQYF. The CDR3 region has the DNA TGTGCCAGCAGTGGTACTAGTAGCACAGATACGCAGTATTTT.

This chain links TRBV4-1 with TRBJ2-1; TRBD2 agrees at 7 bases. Germline V gives CDR1 MGHRA, CDR2 YSYEKL. CDR3 size: 15 residues. The V gene end was trimmed by 5 bases and the J gene end by 7 bases; junction bases not matched to a gene: 11. CDR3 DNA: TGCGCCAGCAGCAAGCTAGCGGAGAGTTATAATGAGCAGTTCTTC. It is translated as CASSKLAESYNEQFF.

This clone was found once. The gene calls are TRBV6-6 and TRBJ2-7; D might be TRBD1 (7 bases). Trimming left V 10 bases short and J 0 bases short, with 16 bases between. Germline CDR1 MNHNY, CDR2 SVGAGI (reference sequence). The CDR3 contains 14 residues. The CDR3 nucleotides are TGTGCCACCAGGGGGGCAGACCTCTCCTACGAGCAGTACTTC. Amino acids: CATRGADLSYEQYF.

The chain joins TRBV2 to TRBJ2-3; D is unclear. Germline CDR1 is SNHLY and CDR2 is FYNNEI. The CDR3 contains 13 residues. V gave up 6 bases and J gave up 5 bases, with 12 bases separating them. The DNA for the CDR3 is TGTGCCAGCAGCTTAGGGCCGGGAGATACGCAGTATTTT. Translation: CASSLGPGDTQYF.

The chain uses TRBV30 and TRBJ2-2; 9 positions agree with TRBD2. This CDR3 contains 16 residues. Losses at the gene ends were 4 bases for V and 4 bases for J; bases not matched to a gene: 10. The V gene's germline CDR1 is GTSNPN and CDR2 SVGIG (reference sequence). In DNA form, the CDR3 reads TGTGCCTGGACCCCGGCAGCGGGAGGACGCACCGGGGAGCTGTTTTTT. Its translation: CAWTPAAGGRTGELFF. The full variable domain, rest sourced from reference TRBV30 and TRBJ2-2, is SQTIHQWPATLVQPVGSPLSLECTVEGTSNPNLYWYRQAAGRGLQLLFYSVGIGQISSEVPQNLSASRPQDRQFILSSKKLLLSDSGFYLCAWTPAAGGRTGELFFGEGSRLTVL.

The chain is built from TRBV9 and TRBJ2-2; 12 bases are a match to TRBD2. Germline lookup yields CDR1 SGDLS and CDR2 YYNGEE. With 0 bases clipped from V and 4 bases from J, the junction kept 4 bases outside the gene matches. The CDR3 spans 17 residues. The CDR3 nucleotides read TGTGCCAGCAGCGTAGTAGCTAGCGGGAGGGCCACCGGGGAGCTGTTTTTT. Its translation is CASSVVASGRATGELFF. The full variable domain, with the rest looked up from reference TRBV9 and TRBJ2-2, is DSGVTQTPKHLITATGQRVTLRCSPRSGDLSVYWYQQSLDQGLQFLIQYYNGEERAKGNILERFSAQQFPDLHSELNLSSLELGDSALYFCASSVVASGRATGELFFGEGSRLTVL.

The rearrangement joins TRBV9 to TRBJ2-7; 9 bases are a match to TRBD1. Germline loops: CDR1 SGDLS, CDR2 YYNGEE. V was pared by 3 bases and J by 3 bases, with 10 bases of the junction left unmatched. This CDR3 spans 16 amino acids. CDR3 protein: CASSGNRGTGIYEQYF. The CDR3 DNA is TGTGCCAGCAGCGGGAACCGGGGGACAGGGATCTACGAGCAGTACTTC.

The chain is built from TRBV30 and TRBJ2-5; D is perhaps TRBD1 (7 bases). With the DNA end fitting TRBJ2-7 better, the J assignment may be wrong. The CDR3 spans 12 residues. Germline CDR1 reads GTSNPN; CDR2 reads SVGIG (reference sequence). CDR3 bases: TGTGCCTGGAGCAGGGGGGAAGTCGAGCAGTACTTC. This translates into CAWSRGEVEQYF.

V is TRBV13 and J is TRBJ1-1; D is unresolved. The CDR3 spans 15 residues. V lost 2 bases and J 0 bases, leaving 10 bases between the germline ends. CDR1 is PRHDT and CDR2 is FYEKMQ in the germline V gene (reference sequence). Here the CDR3 DNA reads TGTGCCAGCAGCTTATATCAACAAATGAACACTGAAGCTTTCTTT. Translating gives CASSLYQQMNTEAFF.

V gene TRBV27 combines with J gene TRBJ1-1; D gene unclear. The CDR3 extends over 14 amino acids. From germline, CDR1 is MNHEY and CDR2 SMNVEV (reference sequence). With 5 bases removed from V and 0 bases from J, the gap between germline ends came to 10 bases. The CDR3 DNA sequence: TGTGCCAGCAGTCACCCGGGCGTGAACACTGAAGCTTTCTTT. Encoded protein: CASSHPGVNTEAFF.

V gene TRBV11-2 combines with J gene TRBJ2-7; tentative D call: TRBD2 (6 bases). Germline V gene sequence: CDR1 SGHAT, CDR2 FQNNGV. This CDR3 comprises 13 residues. Between the trimmed V and J ends, which lost 5 bases and 7 bases, there was a span of 15 bases. CDR3 sequence (DNA): TGTGCCAGCAGCCATTCCGGGGGACGGGAGCAGTACTTC. Encoded protein: CASSHSGGREQYF.

V gene TRBV6-5 combines with J gene TRBJ2-1; TRBD2 agrees at 7 bases. Germline-derived CDR1 and CDR2 are MNHEY and SVGAGI. V was clipped by 7 bases and J by 6 bases; unmatched bases: 3. There are 12 residues in the CDR3. CDR3 loop: CASTREGNEQFF. CDR3 nucleotides: TGTGCCAGCACGAGGGAGGGCAATGAGCAGTTCTTC.

The chain combines TRBV9 with TRBJ1-4; unclear D gene. The germline gives CDR1 SGDLS, CDR2 YYNGEE. The V and J ends lost 4 bases and 5 bases respectively, with 9 bases between them. CDR3 length equals 13 residues. The CDR3 here is CASSPHVNEKLFF. The DNA of the CDR3 is TGTGCCAGCAGCCCCCATGTCAATGAAAAACTGTTTTTT.

This chain uses TRBV6-5 with TRBJ1-1; no clear D. Germline-derived CDR1 and CDR2 are MNHEY and SVGAGI. This CDR3 comprises 15 residues. V was trimmed by 8 bases and J by 6 bases, leaving 22 bases between them. The CDR3 loop is CASSAWATVRSEAFF. As DNA, the CDR3 is TGTGCCAGCTCCGCTTGGGCGACCGTCCGCTCTGAAGCTTTCTTT.

This clone came up once. The V gene is TRBV5-1, the J gene TRBJ2-2; 8 bases align to TRBD2. The CDR3 contains 18 residues. Germline V gene data show CDR1 as SGHRS and CDR2 as YFSETQ. V shed 4 bases and J 1 base; nucleotides not matched to a gene: 12. The CDR3: CASSKEPAGVLNTGELFF. CDR3 DNA sequence: TGCGCCAGCAGCAAGGAGCCAGCGGGAGTCTTGAACACCGGGGAGCTGTTTTTT. The entire variable domain, with the rest obtained from reference TRBV5-1 and TRBJ2-2, is as follows: KAGVTQTPRYLIKTRGQQVTLSCSPISGHRSVSWYQQTPGQGLQFLFEYFSETQRNKGNFPGRFSGRQFSNSRSEMNVSTLELGDSALYLCASSKEPAGVLNTGELFFGEGSRLTVL.

The sample holds many counts of this clone. This sequence joins TRBV18 and TRBJ2-5; TRBD2 is a possible D gene (6 bases). CDR1 and CDR2 from the germline V gene are KGHSH and LQKENI. Trimming took 6 bases from V and 5 from J, leaving 13 bases between them. CDR3 length: 13 amino acids. CDR3 bases: TGTGCCAGCTCCCGGTCGAGCGGGGAGACCCAGTACTTC. This sequence encodes CASSRSSGETQYF.

This chain uses TRBV11-2 with TRBJ2-7; TRBD1 aligns across 9 bases. CDR1 is SGHAT and CDR2 is FQNNGV in the germline V gene. The CDR3 is 15 residues long. V dropped 5 bases and J dropped 3; count of bases not matched to a gene: 8. In DNA form, the CDR3 reads TGTGCCAGCAGCCCAACCGGGACAGGGTACTACGAGCAGTACTTC. Amino acids: CASSPTGTGYYEQYF. The whole variable domain, filled in from reference TRBV11-2 and TRBJ2-7, reads EAGVAQSPRYKIIEKRQSVAFWCNPISGHATLYWYQQILGQGPKLLIQFQNNGVVDDSQLPKDRFSAERLKGVDSTLKIQPAKLEDSAVYLCASSPTGTGYYEQYFGPGTRLTVT.

This clone has a handful of counts. Different DNA sequences within this sample yield the same CDR3. The rearrangement links TRBV9 to TRBJ2-1; TRBD2 might be the D (6 bases). The V end lost 1 base, the J end lost 4 bases, and 12 bases lay between the germline ends. The CDR3 is 15 residues long. Germline V gene lookup returns CDR1 SGDLS and CDR2 YYNGEE. For the CDR3, the DNA is TGTGCCAGCAGCGTAACCTCGGGGGATTACAATGAGCAGTTCTTC. Its translation: CASSVTSGDYNEQFF.

The gene calls are TRBV7-2 and TRBJ2-7; the match to TRBD2 covers 12 bases. The junction had 8 bases not matched to a gene; V was cut back by 1 base and J by 7 bases. This CDR3 is built from 16 residues. Per the germline V gene, CDR1 is SGHTA and CDR2 is FQGNSA. Written as DNA, the CDR3 is TGTGCCAGCAGCTTAGTGCCCCTAGCGGGAGGGGAGGAGCAGTACTTC. Protein sequence: CASSLVPLAGGEEQYF.

J is TRBJ1-5 and V is TRBV7-2; TRBD1 might be the D (5 bases). Germline values: CDR1 SGHTA, CDR2 FQGNSA. The CDR3 consists of 15 residues. V was shortened by 2 bases and J by 3 bases, with 11 bases between the two germline ends. In nucleotides, the CDR3 is TGTGCCAGCAGCTTATTTGTGGGGCCCAATCAGCCCCAGCATTTT. As protein: CASSLFVGPNQPQHF.

The chain uses TRBV9 and TRBJ1-6; weak D call: TRBD1 (6 bases). Trimming pared 0 bases from V and 7 bases from J, leaving 11 bases between. Germline CDR1 reads SGDLS; CDR2 reads YYNGEE. This CDR3 is built from 15 residues. CDR3 sequence: CASSVDPGGNSPLHF. Here the CDR3 DNA reads TGTGCCAGCAGCGTAGATCCCGGGGGCAATTCACCCCTCCACTTT.

Here the CDR3 DNA reads TGTGCCTGGAGTGTCCAGGGCAGCAACTATGGCTACACCTTC. Its protein product is CAWSVQGSNYGYTF. The V call is TRBV30, the J call TRBJ1-2; tentative D call: TRBD1 (5 bases). Trimming stripped 0 bases from V and 2 bases from J, with 10 bases between. The V gene's germline CDR1 is GTSNPN and CDR2 SVGIG (reference sequence). The CDR3 runs to 14 residues.

CDR3 in DNA: TGTGCCAGCAGTGAAAGCGCGGGCGGCACAGCCAAAAACATTCAGTACTTC. Translating gives CASSESAGGTAKNIQYF. The V and J genes are TRBV2 and TRBJ2-4, with D maybe TRBD2 (5 bases). Germline lookup yields CDR1 SNHLY and CDR2 FYNNEI. V lost 2 bases and J lost 0, with 14 bases in between. The CDR3 runs 17 residues.